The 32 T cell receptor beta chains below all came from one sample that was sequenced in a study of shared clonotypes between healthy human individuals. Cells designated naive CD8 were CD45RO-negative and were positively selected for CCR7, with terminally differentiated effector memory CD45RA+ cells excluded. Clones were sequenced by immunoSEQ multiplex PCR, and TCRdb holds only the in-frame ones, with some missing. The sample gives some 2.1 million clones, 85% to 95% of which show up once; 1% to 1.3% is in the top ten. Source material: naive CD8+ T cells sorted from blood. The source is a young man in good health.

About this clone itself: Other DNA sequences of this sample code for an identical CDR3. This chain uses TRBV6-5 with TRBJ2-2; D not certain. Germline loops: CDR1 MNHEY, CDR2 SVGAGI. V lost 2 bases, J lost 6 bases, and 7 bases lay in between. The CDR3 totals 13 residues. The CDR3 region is CASSYRESGELFF. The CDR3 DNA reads TGTGCCAGCAGTTACCGTGAGTCCGGGGAGCTGTTTTTT.

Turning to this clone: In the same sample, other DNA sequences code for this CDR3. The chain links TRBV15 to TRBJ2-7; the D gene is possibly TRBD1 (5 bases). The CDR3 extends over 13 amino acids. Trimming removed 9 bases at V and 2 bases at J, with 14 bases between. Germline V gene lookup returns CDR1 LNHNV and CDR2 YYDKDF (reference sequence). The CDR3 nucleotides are TGTGCCACGAGCCTAGACAGTACCTACGAGCAGTACTTC. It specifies CATSLDSTYEQYF. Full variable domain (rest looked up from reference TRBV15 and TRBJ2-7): DAMVIQNPRYQVTQFGKPVTLSCSQTLNHNVMYWYQQKSSQAPKLLFHYYDKDFNNEADTPDNFQSRRPNTSFCFLDIRSPGLGDTAMYLCATSLDSTYEQYFGPGTRLTVT.

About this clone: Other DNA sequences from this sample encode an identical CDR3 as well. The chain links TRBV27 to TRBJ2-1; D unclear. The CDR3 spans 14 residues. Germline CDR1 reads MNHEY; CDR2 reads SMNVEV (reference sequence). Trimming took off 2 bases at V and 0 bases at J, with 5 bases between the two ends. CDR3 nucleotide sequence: TGTGCCAGCAGTTTACGAAGCTCCTACAATGAGCAGTTCTTC. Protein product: CASSLRSSYNEQFF.

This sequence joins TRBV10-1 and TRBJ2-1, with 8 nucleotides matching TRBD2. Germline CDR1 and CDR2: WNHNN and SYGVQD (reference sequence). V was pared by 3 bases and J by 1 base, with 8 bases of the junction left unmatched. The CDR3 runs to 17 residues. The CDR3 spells CASSDGAGGPSYNEQFF. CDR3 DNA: TGCGCCAGCAGTGACGGCGCGGGAGGTCCTTCCTACAATGAGCAGTTCTTC.

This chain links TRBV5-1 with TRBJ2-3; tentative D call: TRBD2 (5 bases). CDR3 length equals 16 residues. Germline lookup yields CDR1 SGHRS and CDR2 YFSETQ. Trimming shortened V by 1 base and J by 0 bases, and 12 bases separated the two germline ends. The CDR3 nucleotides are TGCGCCAGCAGCTTGATGGAGGTGTCTAGCACAGATACGCAGTATTTT. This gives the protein CASSLMEVSSTDTQYF.

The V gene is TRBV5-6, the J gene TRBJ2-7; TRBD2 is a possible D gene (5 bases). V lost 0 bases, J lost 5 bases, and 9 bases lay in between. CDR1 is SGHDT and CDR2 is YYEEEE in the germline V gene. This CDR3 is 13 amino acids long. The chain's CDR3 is CASSLGGFNEQYF. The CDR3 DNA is TGTGCCAGCAGCTTGGGAGGGTTCAACGAGCAGTACTTC.

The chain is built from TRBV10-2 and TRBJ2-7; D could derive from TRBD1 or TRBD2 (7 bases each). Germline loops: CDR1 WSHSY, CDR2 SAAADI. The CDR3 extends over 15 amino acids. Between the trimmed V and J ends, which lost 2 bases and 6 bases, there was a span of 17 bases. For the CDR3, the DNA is TGCGCCAGCAGTGAGGCCCAGGGGGGGGTCGGCGAGCAGTACTTC. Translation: CASSEAQGGVGEQYF.

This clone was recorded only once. CDR3 residues: CARGATSGTYEQYF. The DNA of the CDR3 is TGTGCCCGAGGGGCGACTAGCGGGACCTACGAGCAGTACTTC. The J gene is TRBJ2-7, the V gene TRBV15; 11 bases fit TRBD2. Germline V lookup: CDR1 LNHNV, CDR2 YYDKDF (reference sequence). The CDR3 has 14 residues. V shed 11 bases, J shed 2 bases, and the junction held 8 bases outside the gene matches.

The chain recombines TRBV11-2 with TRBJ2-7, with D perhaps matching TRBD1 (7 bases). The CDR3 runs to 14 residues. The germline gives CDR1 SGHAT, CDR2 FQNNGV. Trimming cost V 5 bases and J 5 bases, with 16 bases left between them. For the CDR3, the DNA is TGTGCCAGCAGCCCAGAGACAGGGAGGCACGAGCAGTACTTC. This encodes CASSPETGRHEQYF.

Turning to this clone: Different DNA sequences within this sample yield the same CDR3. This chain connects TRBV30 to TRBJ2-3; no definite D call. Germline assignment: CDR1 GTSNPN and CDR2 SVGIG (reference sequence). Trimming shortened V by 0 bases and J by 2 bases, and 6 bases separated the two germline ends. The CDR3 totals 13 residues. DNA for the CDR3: TGTGCCTGGAGTGTACAGTCCACAGATACGCAGTATTTT. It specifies CAWSVQSTDTQYF.

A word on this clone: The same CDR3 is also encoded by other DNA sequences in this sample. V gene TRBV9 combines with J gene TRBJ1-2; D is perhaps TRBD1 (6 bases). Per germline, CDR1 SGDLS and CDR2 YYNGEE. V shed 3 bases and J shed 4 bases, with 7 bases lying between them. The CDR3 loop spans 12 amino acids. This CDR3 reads CASSGTAYGYTF. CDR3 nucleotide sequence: TGTGCCAGCAGCGGGACAGCCTATGGCTACACCTTC.

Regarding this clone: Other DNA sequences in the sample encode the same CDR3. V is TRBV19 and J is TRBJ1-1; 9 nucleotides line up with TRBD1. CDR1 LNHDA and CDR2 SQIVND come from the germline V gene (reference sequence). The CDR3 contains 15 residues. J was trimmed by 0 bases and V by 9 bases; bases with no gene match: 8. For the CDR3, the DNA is TGTGCCAGCACTCCGGGACAGGGCCTGAACACTGAAGCTTTCTTT. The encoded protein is CASTPGQGLNTEAFF.

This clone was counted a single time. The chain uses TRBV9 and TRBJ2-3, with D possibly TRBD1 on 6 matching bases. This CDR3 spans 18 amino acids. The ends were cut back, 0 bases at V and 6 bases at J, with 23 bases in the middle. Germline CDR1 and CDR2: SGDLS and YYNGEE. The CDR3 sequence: CASSVGNRAIIQSDTQYF. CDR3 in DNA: TGTGCCAGCAGCGTAGGGAACAGGGCAATAATACAATCGGATACGCAGTATTTT. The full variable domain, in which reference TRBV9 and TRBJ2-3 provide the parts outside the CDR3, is DSGVTQTPKHLITATGQRVTLRCSPRSGDLSVYWYQQSLDQGLQFLIQYYNGEERAKGNILERFSAQQFPDLHSELNLSSLELGDSALYFCASSVGNRAIIQSDTQYFGPGTRLTVL.

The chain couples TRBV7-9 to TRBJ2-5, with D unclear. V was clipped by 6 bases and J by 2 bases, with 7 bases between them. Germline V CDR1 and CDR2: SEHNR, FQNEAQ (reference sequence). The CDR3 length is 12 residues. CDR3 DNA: TGTGCCAGCAGTTCCCGGCAAGAGACCCAGTACTTC. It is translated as CASSSRQETQYF.

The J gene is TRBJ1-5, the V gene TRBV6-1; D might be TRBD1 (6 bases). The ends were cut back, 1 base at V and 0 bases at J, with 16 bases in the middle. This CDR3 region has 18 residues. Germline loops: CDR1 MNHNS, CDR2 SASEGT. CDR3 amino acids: CASSEGPDRPYSNQPQHF. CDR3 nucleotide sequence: TGTGCCAGCAGTGAAGGTCCGGACAGACCTTATAGCAATCAGCCCCAGCATTTT.

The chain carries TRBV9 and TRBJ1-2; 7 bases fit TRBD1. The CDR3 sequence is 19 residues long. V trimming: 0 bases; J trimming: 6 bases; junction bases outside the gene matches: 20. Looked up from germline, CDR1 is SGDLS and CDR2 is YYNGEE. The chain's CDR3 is CASSVGIFVWQGVDDGYTF. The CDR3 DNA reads TGTGCCAGCAGCGTAGGGATCTTCGTTTGGCAGGGGGTAGACGATGGCTACACCTTC.

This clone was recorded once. CDR3 sequence: CASSLGGEGAQYF. The CDR3 region has the DNA TGTGCCAGCAGCTTAGGTGGCGAAGGAGCCCAGTACTTC. The V call is TRBV11-1, the J call TRBJ2-5, with D unresolved. CDR1 and CDR2 (germline): SGHAT, FQDESV (reference sequence). V lost 1 base and J 9 bases, leaving 12 bases between the germline ends. The CDR3 is made up of 13 amino acids.

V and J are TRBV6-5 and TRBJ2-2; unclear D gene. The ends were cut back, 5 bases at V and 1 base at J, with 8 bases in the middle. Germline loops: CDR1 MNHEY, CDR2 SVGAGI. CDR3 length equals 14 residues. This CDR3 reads CASSPDWNTGELFF. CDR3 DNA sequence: TGTGCCAGCAGTCCCGACTGGAACACCGGGGAGCTGTTTTTT.

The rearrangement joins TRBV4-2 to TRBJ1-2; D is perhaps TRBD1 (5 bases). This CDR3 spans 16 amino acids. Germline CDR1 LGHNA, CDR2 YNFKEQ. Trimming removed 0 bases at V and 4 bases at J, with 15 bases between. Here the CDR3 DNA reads TGTGCCAGCAGCCAAGAATTTGGGGCGCTCTCCTATGGCTACACCTTC. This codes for CASSQEFGALSYGYTF.

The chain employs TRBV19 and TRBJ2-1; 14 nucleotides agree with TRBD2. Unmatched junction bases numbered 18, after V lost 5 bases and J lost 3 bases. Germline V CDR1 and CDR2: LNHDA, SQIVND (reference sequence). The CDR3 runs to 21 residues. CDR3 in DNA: TGTGCCAGTAGTCCCGCCCCCACGACTAGCGGGAGGGCCGGGGGCTACAATGAGCAGTTCTTC. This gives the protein CASSPAPTTSGRAGGYNEQFF.

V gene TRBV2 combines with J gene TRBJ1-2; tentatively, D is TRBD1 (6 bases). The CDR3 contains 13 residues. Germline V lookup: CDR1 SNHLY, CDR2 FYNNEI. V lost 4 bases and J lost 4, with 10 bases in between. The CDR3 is CASSGAGAYGYTF. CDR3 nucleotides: TGTGCCAGCAGTGGAGCAGGGGCCTATGGCTACACCTTC.

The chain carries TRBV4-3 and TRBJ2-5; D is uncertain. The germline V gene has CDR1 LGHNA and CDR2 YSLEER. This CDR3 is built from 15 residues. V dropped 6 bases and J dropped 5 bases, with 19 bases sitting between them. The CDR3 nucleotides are TGCGCCAGCAGTCGATTCCCAGGCGAAGCCGAGACCCAGTACTTC. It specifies CASSRFPGEAETQYF.

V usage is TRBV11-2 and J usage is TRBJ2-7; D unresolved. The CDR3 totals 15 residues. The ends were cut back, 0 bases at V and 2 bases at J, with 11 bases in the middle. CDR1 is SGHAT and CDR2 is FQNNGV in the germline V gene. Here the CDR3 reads CASSLDFNGAYEQYF. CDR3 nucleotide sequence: TGTGCCAGCAGCTTAGATTTTAACGGAGCCTACGAGCAGTACTTC.

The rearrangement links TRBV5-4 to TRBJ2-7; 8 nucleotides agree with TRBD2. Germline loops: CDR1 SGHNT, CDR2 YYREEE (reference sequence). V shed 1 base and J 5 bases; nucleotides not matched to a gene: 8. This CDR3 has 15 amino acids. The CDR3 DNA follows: TGTGCCAGCAGCTTGTGGCGGGAGGAGCAAGACGAGCAGTACTTC. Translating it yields CASSLWREEQDEQYF. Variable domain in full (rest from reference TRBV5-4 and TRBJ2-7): ETGVTQSPTHLIKTRGQQVTLRCSSQSGHNTVSWYQQALGQGPQFIFQYYREEENGRGNFPPRFSGLQFPNYSSELNVNALELDDSALYLCASSLWREEQDEQYFGPGTRLTVT.

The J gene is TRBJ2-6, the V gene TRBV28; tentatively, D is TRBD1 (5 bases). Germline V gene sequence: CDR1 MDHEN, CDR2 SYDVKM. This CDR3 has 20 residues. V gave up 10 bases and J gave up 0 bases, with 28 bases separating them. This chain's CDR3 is CATLNPGQPKADSGANVLTF. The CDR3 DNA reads TGTGCCACCCTTAACCCAGGACAACCCAAGGCCGACTCTGGGGCCAACGTCCTGACTTTC.

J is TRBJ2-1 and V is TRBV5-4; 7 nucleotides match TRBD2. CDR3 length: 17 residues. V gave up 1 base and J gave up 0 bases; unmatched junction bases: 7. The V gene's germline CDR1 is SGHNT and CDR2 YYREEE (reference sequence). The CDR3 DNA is TGTGCCAGCAGCTTGTCCCACGGCGGGAGCTCCTACAATGAGCAGTTCTTC. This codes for CASSLSHGGSSYNEQFF.

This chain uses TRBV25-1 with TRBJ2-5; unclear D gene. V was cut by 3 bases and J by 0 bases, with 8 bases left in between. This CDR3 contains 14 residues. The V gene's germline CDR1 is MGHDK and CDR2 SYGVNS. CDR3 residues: CASSDEYYQETQYF. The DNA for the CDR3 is TGTGCCAGCAGTGACGAGTACTACCAAGAGACCCAGTACTTC.

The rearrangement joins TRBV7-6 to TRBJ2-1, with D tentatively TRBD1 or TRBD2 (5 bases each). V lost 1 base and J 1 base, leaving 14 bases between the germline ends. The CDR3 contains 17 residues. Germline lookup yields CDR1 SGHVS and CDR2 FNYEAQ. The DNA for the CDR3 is TGTGCCAGCAGCTTAGAGGGGACGCTCCCTTCCTACAATGAGCAGTTCTTC. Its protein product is CASSLEGTLPSYNEQFF.

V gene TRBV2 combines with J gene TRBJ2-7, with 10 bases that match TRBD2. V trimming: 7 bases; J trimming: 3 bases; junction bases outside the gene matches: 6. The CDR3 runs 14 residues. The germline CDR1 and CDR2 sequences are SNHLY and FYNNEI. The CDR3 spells CASTTSGEYYEQYF. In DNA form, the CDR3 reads TGTGCCAGCACTACTAGCGGGGAGTACTACGAGCAGTACTTC.

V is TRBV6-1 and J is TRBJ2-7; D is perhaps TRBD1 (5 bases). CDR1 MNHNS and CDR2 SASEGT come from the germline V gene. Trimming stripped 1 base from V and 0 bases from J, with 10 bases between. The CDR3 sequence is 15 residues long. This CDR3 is CASSEVGVLSYEQYF. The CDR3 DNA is TGTGCCAGCAGTGAAGTAGGGGTCCTCTCCTACGAGCAGTACTTC.

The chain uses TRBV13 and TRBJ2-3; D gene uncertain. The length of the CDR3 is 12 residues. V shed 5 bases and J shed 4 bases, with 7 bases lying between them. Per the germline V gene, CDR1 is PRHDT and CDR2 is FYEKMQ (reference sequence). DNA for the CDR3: TGTGCCAGCAGCCTAAAAGCAGATACGCAGTATTTT. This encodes CASSLKADTQYF. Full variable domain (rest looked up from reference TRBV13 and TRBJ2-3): AAGVIQSPRHLIKEKRETATLKCYPIPRHDTVYWYQQGPGQDPQFLISFYEKMQSDKGSIPDRFSAQQFSDYHSELNMSSLELGDSALYFCASSLKADTQYFGPGTRLTVL.

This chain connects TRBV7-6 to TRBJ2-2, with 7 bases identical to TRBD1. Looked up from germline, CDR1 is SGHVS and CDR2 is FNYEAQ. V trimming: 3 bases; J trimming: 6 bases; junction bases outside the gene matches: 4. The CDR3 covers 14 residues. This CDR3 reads CASSLGQTSGELFF. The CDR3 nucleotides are TGTGCCAGCAGCTTGGGACAGACCTCCGGGGAGCTGTTTTTT.